The 13 T cell receptor beta chains below all came from one sample that was sequenced in a study of technical replicates of blood from a handful of donors. Measured with immunoSEQ multiplex PCR; TCRdb has only the in-frame clones, and not every one. Counted here are about 69,000 clones, approximately 88% occurring once; the ten biggest clones make up approximately 5%. Material: PBMCs. These receptors were obtained from a human donor in good health. Some clones in this sample may be carry-over from other donors' samples.

This rearrangement joins TRBV7-2 to TRBJ2-5, with 7 nucleotides matching TRBD2. Germline assignment: CDR1 SGHTA and CDR2 FQGNSA. V lost 3 bases to trimming and J lost 5 bases; unmatched junction nucleotides: 3. The CDR3 sequence is 13 residues long. CDR3 sequence reads: CASSFRGVETQYF. CDR3 bases: TGTGCCAGCAGCTTCCGGGGGGTGGAGACCCAGTACTTC.

The chain carries TRBV15 and TRBJ2-5, with D possibly matching TRBD1 (5 bases). V was cut by 5 bases and J by 4 bases, with 11 bases left in between. CDR3 length: 13 residues. Germline V gene lookup returns CDR1 LNHNV and CDR2 YYDKDF (reference sequence). The CDR3 nucleotides are TGTGCCACCAGCCTGGACATGGCAGAGACCCAGTACTTC. As protein: CATSLDMAETQYF.

The chain is built from TRBV7-9 and TRBJ1-4; 8 nucleotides agree with TRBD1. The junction had 0 bases not matched to a gene; V was cut back by 1 base and J by 2 bases. The CDR3 totals 15 residues. Germline loops: CDR1 SEHNR, CDR2 FQNEAQ (reference sequence). DNA for the CDR3: TGTGCCAGCAGCTTAGACAGGGGGACTAATGAAAAACTGTTTTTT. Protein product: CASSLDRGTNEKLFF.

CDR3 region: CAWNRFGRWGNTIYF. The CDR3 DNA follows: TGTGCCTGGAACAGGTTTGGGCGTTGGGGAAACACCATATATTTT. V is TRBV30 and J is TRBJ1-3, with a possible D match to TRBD1 (5 bases). V was trimmed by 4 bases and J by 4 bases, leaving 17 bases between them. The germline V gene has CDR1 GTSNPN and CDR2 SVGIG (reference sequence). The CDR3 contains 15 residues.

This rearrangement joins TRBV7-3 to TRBJ1-1; D is unresolved. The CDR3 has 15 amino acids. V was shortened by 2 bases and J by 1 base, with 11 bases between the two germline ends. Germline V gene data show CDR1 as SGHTA and CDR2 as FQGTGA. This CDR3 is CASSLGGRANTEAFF. DNA for the CDR3: TGTGCCAGCAGCTTAGGCGGCAGAGCGAACACTGAAGCTTTCTTT.

V gene TRBV30 combines with J gene TRBJ2-7; 7 nucleotides agree with TRBD2. Trimming cost V 0 bases and J 3 bases; bases outside gene matches: 8. The CDR3 totals 15 residues. Germline loops: CDR1 GTSNPN, CDR2 SVGIG (reference sequence). The CDR3 loop is CAWSVRWGLNYEQYF. DNA for the CDR3: TGTGCCTGGAGTGTACGGTGGGGACTAAACTACGAGCAGTACTTC.

The chain couples TRBV4-1 to TRBJ2-5, with a weak D call TRBD2 (5 bases). Germline assignment: CDR1 MGHRA and CDR2 YSYEKL. CDR3 size: 14 residues. Trimming stripped 1 base from V and 5 bases from J, with 11 bases between. CDR3 sequence: CASSQVAFVETQYF. In nucleotides, the CDR3 is TGCGCCAGCAGCCAAGTAGCGTTTGTCGAGACCCAGTACTTC.

This clone appeared a few times. V usage is TRBV11-2 and J usage is TRBJ1-2; no clear D. Germline V lookup: CDR1 SGHAT, CDR2 FQNNGV. This CDR3 is built from 16 residues. V was clipped by 6 bases and J by 0 bases, with 17 bases between them. The CDR3 here is CASRPLKREANYGYTF. The CDR3, as DNA: TGTGCCAGCAGGCCCCTGAAACGAGAAGCTAACTATGGCTACACCTTC.

The rearrangement uses TRBV4-2 and TRBJ1-4; tentative D call: TRBD1 (5 bases). The CDR3 loop spans 14 amino acids. Germline V gene sequence: CDR1 LGHNA, CDR2 YNFKEQ. V gave up 2 bases and J gave up 8 bases, with 12 bases separating them. The chain's CDR3 is CASSQRWGGEKLFF. CDR3 nucleotide sequence: TGTGCCAGCAGCCAACGGTGGGGGGGGGAAAAACTGTTTTTT.

CDR3 protein: CASSRSSGINTGELFF. CDR3 nucleotides: TGTGCCAGCAGTCGCTCTAGCGGGATCAACACCGGGGAGCTGTTTTTT. This sequence joins TRBV27 and TRBJ2-2; 9 nucleotides match TRBD2. The V gene end was trimmed by 5 bases and the J gene end by 2 bases; junction bases not matched to a gene: 6. The length of the CDR3 is 16 residues. The germline gives CDR1 MNHEY, CDR2 SMNVEV (reference sequence).

The genes are TRBV4-2 and TRBJ2-7; D is ambiguous. The germline V gene has CDR1 LGHNA and CDR2 YNFKEQ. With 1 base removed from V and 8 bases from J, the gap between germline ends came to 12 bases. The CDR3 sequence is 13 residues long. DNA of the CDR3: TGTGCCAGCAGCCAAGCACCTCTAGTGCAGCAGTACTTC. It is translated as CASSQAPLVQQYF.

This rearrangement joins TRBV10-3 to TRBJ1-1; 7 bases are shared with TRBD1. There are 13 residues in the CDR3. Germline lookup yields CDR1 ENHRY and CDR2 SYGVKD. V was pared by 6 bases and J by 3 bases, with 4 bases of the junction left unmatched. The CDR3 sequence is CAIRGDSYTEAFF. The CDR3, as DNA: TGTGCCATCAGGGGGGACAGTTACACTGAAGCTTTCTTT.

The V call is TRBV2, the J call TRBJ2-1; D is possibly TRBD1 (5 bases). The V gene's germline CDR1 is SNHLY and CDR2 FYNNEI. The CDR3 has 13 residues. V was cut by 4 bases and J by 5 bases, with 9 bases left in between. The CDR3 coding sequence is TGTGCCAGCAGTGGGGGCAACAACAATGAGCAGTTCTTC. Translation: CASSGGNNNEQFF.